This T cell receptor (beta chain) was sequenced during a study of control samples from healthy donors and cancer patients. Clones were read by immunoSEQ multiplex PCR, and TCRdb kept only the in-frame ones, dropping some. The sample has roughly 130,000 clones; just under 95% are singletons. With 3 bases removed from V and 0 bases from J, the gap between germline ends came to 11 bases. Germline CDR1 is LNHDA and CDR2 is SQIVND (reference sequence). This CDR3 is built from 15 residues. The chain combines TRBV19 with TRBJ1-2; D is unresolved. The material sequenced was PBMCs. The receptor's source is a man between 60 and 75 years old with colorectal cancer. This CDR3 is CASSIVSITNYGYTF. CDR3 bases: TGTGCCAGTAGTATTGTGTCTATCACTAACTATGGCTACACCTTC.